The 13 T cell receptor beta chains below were found in one sample sequenced in a study of radiation and T cells in renal cell carcinoma. Time point here: blood 2 weeks post-SBRT. The treatment here: 15 Gy SBRT to primary tumor, nephrectomy 4 weeks later. Measured with immunoSEQ multiplex PCR; TCRdb has only the in-frame clones, and not every one. The sample lists roughly 150,000 clones, approximately 86% occurring once. The material was blood, obtained from a patient whose treatment included radiotherapy and nephrectomy. The receptors stem from a woman aged 45-65 years with renal cell carcinoma.

CDR3 DNA: TGTGCCAGCAGCGTAACTAGCGGGGTTGGTAATGAGCAGTTCTTC. Residues: CASSVTSGVGNEQFF. The rearrangement uses TRBV7-2 and TRBJ2-1, with 10 bases identical to TRBD2. This CDR3 contains 15 residues. Germline CDR1 reads SGHTA; CDR2 reads FQGNSA. Unmatched junction bases numbered 8, after V lost 5 bases and J lost 7 bases.

The J gene is TRBJ2-7, the V gene TRBV7-3; no firm D call. CDR1 and CDR2 from the germline V gene are SGHTA and FQGTGA. The ends were cut back, 3 bases at V and 6 bases at J, with 3 bases in the middle. CDR3 length equals 10 residues. The CDR3 DNA follows: TGTGCCAGCAGCTTTTCCGAGCAGTACTTC. It encodes CASSFSEQYF. The whole variable domain, remainder taken from reference TRBV7-3 and TRBJ2-7, is GAGVSQTPSNKVTEKGKYVELRCDPISGHTALYWYRQSLGQGPEFLIYFQGTGAADDSGLPNDRFFAVRPEGSVSTLKIQRTERGDSAVYLCASSFSEQYFGPGTRLTVT.

This clone was seen only a few times. This chain joins TRBV18 and TRBJ2-5; D unresolved. CDR3 length: 12 amino acids. Germline loops: CDR1 KGHSH, CDR2 LQKENI. V lost 3 bases and J 2 bases, leaving 4 bases between the germline ends. CDR3 sequence (DNA): TGTGCCAGCTCACCCAATCAAGAGACCCAGTACTTC. Protein: CASSPNQETQYF.

The J gene is TRBJ2-2, the V gene TRBV28; no definite D call. Trimming took 4 bases from V and 4 from J, leaving 4 bases between them. This CDR3 comprises 12 residues. CDR1 and CDR2 (germline): MDHEN, SYDVKM. CDR3 sequence reads: CASSSFTGELFF. DNA of the CDR3: TGTGCCAGCAGTTCCTTCACCGGGGAGCTGTTTTTT.

J is TRBJ1-1 and V is TRBV29-1; the match to TRBD1 covers 12 bases. CDR3 length: 15 amino acids. Losses at the gene ends were 4 bases for V and 7 bases for J; bases not matched to a gene: 10. Germline V gives CDR1 SQVTM, CDR2 ANQGSEA. The CDR3 region is CSVAGQGAGNGEAFF. The DNA of the CDR3 is TGCAGCGTTGCGGGACAGGGGGCTGGGAATGGTGAAGCTTTCTTT. The whole variable domain, remainder taken from reference TRBV29-1 and TRBJ1-1, is SAVISQKPSRDICQRGTSLTIQCQVDSQVTMMFWYRQQPGQSLTLIATANQGSEATYESGFVIDKFPISRPNLTFSTLTVSNMSPEDSSIYLCSVAGQGAGNGEAFFGQGTRLTVV.

The rearrangement uses TRBV10-2 and TRBJ2-7; the match to TRBD2 covers 16 bases. Germline V lookup: CDR1 WSHSY, CDR2 SAAADI. This CDR3 has 17 amino acids. J lost 0 bases, V lost 4 bases, and 3 bases had no gene match. The CDR3 region is CASSAGTSGGASYEQYF. The CDR3 DNA follows: TGCGCCAGCAGTGCCGGGACTAGCGGGGGGGCCTCCTACGAGCAGTACTTC.

The rearrangement joins TRBV4-1 to TRBJ1-2; weak D call: TRBD1 (6 bases). V was clipped by 1 base and J by 2 bases, with 26 bases between them. The CDR3 loop spans 20 amino acids. Looked up from germline, CDR1 is MGHRA and CDR2 is YSYEKL. The CDR3 sequence is CASSQVFSGTPGVANYGYTF. As DNA, the CDR3 is TGCGCCAGCAGCCAAGTATTTTCGGGGACCCCAGGGGTTGCAAACTATGGCTACACCTTC.

The V gene is TRBV5-1, the J gene TRBJ2-5; D call uncertain. The CDR3 is 13 amino acids. Germline-derived CDR1 and CDR2 are SGHRS and YFSETQ. V lost 2 bases to trimming and J lost 1 base, with 6 bases between them. CDR3 residues: CASSFHSQETQYF. The DNA of the CDR3 is TGCGCCAGCAGCTTCCATTCCCAAGAGACCCAGTACTTC.

This clone was seen only once. This chain joins TRBV5-4 and TRBJ1-1; D possibly corresponds to TRBD1 (6 bases). The CDR3 contains 13 residues. V lost 4 bases and J 11 bases, leaving 18 bases between the germline ends. In germline, CDR1 is SGHNT, CDR2 YYREEE (reference sequence). The CDR3 is CASSPSGGRGAFF. CDR3 coding DNA: TGTGCCAGCAGCCCGTCGGGGGGCAGGGGCGCTTTCTTT.

The chain combines TRBV4-2 with TRBJ2-2; D is unresolved. V was cut by 5 bases and J by 4 bases, with 11 bases left in between. The V gene's germline CDR1 is LGHNA and CDR2 YNFKEQ. CDR3 size: 14 residues. The CDR3 nucleotides read TGTGCCAGCAGCAACTTTGGGTTCACCGGGGAGCTGTTTTTT. It encodes CASSNFGFTGELFF.

The V gene is TRBV9, the J gene TRBJ1-4; 10 bases align to TRBD1. The CDR3 consists of 15 residues. Germline assignment: CDR1 SGDLS and CDR2 YYNGEE. V dropped 4 bases and J dropped 8; count of bases not matched to a gene: 8. The CDR3 spells CASSPGTGEGEKLFF. Written as DNA, the CDR3 is TGTGCCAGCAGCCCTGGGACAGGGGAAGGAGAAAAACTGTTTTTT.

This rearrangement joins TRBV29-1 to TRBJ1-2; weak D call: TRBD1 (5 bases). Germline CDR1 is SQVTM and CDR2 is ANQGSEA. Trimming removed 7 bases from V and 4 bases from J, with 16 bases in between. The length of the CDR3 is 13 residues. CDR3 region: CSARTFAGYGYTF. DNA of the CDR3: TGCAGCGCCCGGACATTTGCGGGCTATGGCTACACCTTC.

This clone showed up just once. The chain carries TRBV9 and TRBJ1-4; 9 nucleotides match TRBD1. The CDR3 totals 15 residues. V shed 5 bases, J shed 8 bases, and the junction held 10 bases outside the gene matches. Germline V lookup: CDR1 SGDLS, CDR2 YYNGEE. Here the CDR3 DNA reads TGTGCCAGCAGTGCGCTGGGGACAGGGTACGAAAAACTGTTTTTT. It codes for CASSALGTGYEKLFF. Full variable domain (remainder filled in from reference TRBV9 and TRBJ1-4): DSGVTQTPKHLITATGQRVTLRCSPRSGDLSVYWYQQSLDQGLQFLIQYYNGEERAKGNILERFSAQQFPDLHSELNLSSLELGDSALYFCASSALGTGYEKLFFGSGTQLSVL.